These 16 T cell receptor beta chains came from one sample sequenced in a study of T cells in Graves' hyperthyroidism and ophthalmopathy. Amplification of TCR beta CDR3 regions was performed using RNA transcripts as template. The TCR CDR3 first-round RT-PCR relied on the HTBI primer set. TCRdb processed the multiplex PCR reads anew with MiXCR; each CDR3 protein has one entry. The sample lists 300,000 to 500,000 distinct CDR3 sequences, over 12% occurring once. Sequenced input: blood. The receptors were sampled from a man in his fifties or sixties with Graves' ophthalmopathy.

Ten or more counts support this clonotype. The chain combines TRBV7-2 with TRBJ2-2; D remains ambiguous. Looked up from germline, CDR1 is SGHTA and CDR2 is FQGNSA. With 3 bases removed from V and 1 base from J, the gap between germline ends came to 9 bases. CDR3 length equals 15 residues. The CDR3 here is CASSLRQQNTGELFF. Here the CDR3 DNA reads TGTGCCAGCAGCTTGCGGCAGCAGAACACCGGGGAGCTGTTTTTT. The full variable domain, with the rest looked up from reference TRBV7-2 and TRBJ2-2, is GAGVSQSPSNKVTEKGKDVELRCDPISGHTALYWYRQSLGQGLEFLIYFQGNSAPDKSGLPSDRFSAERTGGSVSTLTIQRTQQEDSAVYLCASSLRQQNTGELFFGEGSRLTVL.

The chain uses TRBV14 and TRBJ2-4; maybe TRBD2 (5 bases). This CDR3 comprises 13 residues. The V gene lost 1 base and the J gene lost 9 bases, with 10 bases spanning the gap. The germline CDR1 and CDR2 sequences are SGHDN and FVKESK. The CDR3 nucleotides are TGTGCCAGCAGCCAAGTTGCGGGCCTCATTCAGTACTTC. Protein: CASSQVAGLIQYF.

This clonotype was detected many times. The rearrangement joins TRBV3-1 to TRBJ2-7; D ambiguous. The CDR3 consists of 12 residues. The V and J ends lost 3 bases and 2 bases respectively, with 5 bases between them. CDR1 is LGHDT and CDR2 is YNNKEL in the germline V gene (reference sequence). CDR3 in amino acids: CASSHSTYEQYF. CDR3 nucleotides: TGTGCCAGCAGCCATTCAACCTACGAGCAGTACTTC.

Comments on this clonotype: The junction departs from germline at one end; a sequencing error may be responsible. The chain links TRBV29-1 to TRBJ1-1, with D possibly matching TRBD1 (5 bases). Germline V gene sequence: CDR1 SQVTM, CDR2 ANQGSEA. This CDR3 has 12 amino acids. CDR3 sequence: CSVDEGRTEALF. CDR3 in DNA: TGCAGCGTTGACGAGGGGCGCACTGAAGCTCTCTTT.

This clonotype showed up just a few times. The chain is built from TRBV10-3 and TRBJ1-1, with D unclear. This CDR3 spans 14 amino acids. V was cut by 0 bases and J by 4 bases, with 9 bases left in between. Germline CDR1 and CDR2: ENHRY and SYGVKD. Here the CDR3 DNA reads TGTGCCATCAGTGAGTCTCTGGGCCTCACTGAAGCTTTCTTT. It yields the protein CAISESLGLTEAFF.

This clonotype came up many times. J is TRBJ2-7 and V is TRBV18; 9 bases agree with TRBD2. The CDR3 covers 13 residues. V was clipped by 2 bases and J by 7 bases; unmatched bases: 3. CDR1 is KGHSH, CDR2 LQKENI, per germline. CDR3 sequence: CASSPGGRDEQYF. DNA for the CDR3: TGTGCCAGCTCACCAGGCGGGAGGGATGAGCAGTACTTC.

This clonotype was observed at least ten times. With a much larger clone just one base away, this may be a read error. The CDR3 DNA is TGTGCCAGCAGCCACGCCTACGAGCAGTACTTC. Translation: CASSHAYEQYF. This chain connects TRBV14 to TRBJ2-7; D gene ambiguous. Trimming took off 3 bases at V and 2 bases at J, with 2 bases between the two ends. The CDR3 runs 11 residues. Germline CDR1 is SGHDN and CDR2 is FVKESK.

To note about this clonotype: A read error is possible here, since a much larger clone lies one base away. This chain connects TRBV24-1 to TRBJ2-3; TRBD2 matches 7 bases. This CDR3 is 14 amino acids long. Germline V gene sequence: CDR1 KGHDR, CDR2 SFDVKD. In DNA form, the CDR3 reads TGTGCCACCCGCTCGGCGGGAGATAAAGATATGCAGTATTTT. Its protein is CATRSAGDKDMQYF.

The V and J genes are TRBV10-3 and TRBJ2-7; the match to TRBD1 covers 9 bases. This CDR3 is built from 14 residues. V lost 7 bases, J lost 5 bases, and 9 bases stayed unmatched. Germline CDR1 ENHRY, CDR2 SYGVKD. This CDR3 reads CAITPGTGIHEQYF. CDR3 bases: TGTGCCATCACCCCCGGGACAGGGATACACGAGCAGTACTTC.

This clonotype was counted many times. This sequence joins TRBV2 and TRBJ1-6; D not resolved. The CDR3 spans 14 residues. The V end was cut by 3 bases, the J end by 9 bases, with 12 bases between. Germline V gene data show CDR1 as SNHLY and CDR2 as FYNNEI. The CDR3 loop is CASSDLGSGSPLHF. For the CDR3, the DNA is TGTGCCAGCAGTGATTTGGGATCGGGTTCACCCCTCCACTTT.

This clonotype was observed many times. The V call is TRBV19, the J call TRBJ1-1; TRBD1 agrees at 10 bases. The ends lost 5 bases at V and 5 bases at J; junction bases unmatched: 5. Germline CDR1 reads LNHDA; CDR2 reads SQIVND (reference sequence). This CDR3 comprises 14 residues. The CDR3 nucleotides are TGTGCCAGTAGTCTGACAGGGGGCCTTACTGAAGCTTTCTTT. Protein: CASSLTGGLTEAFF.

V is TRBV29-1 and J is TRBJ1-1; 7 nucleotides align to TRBD1. The CDR3 is 12 residues long. From germline, CDR1 is SQVTM and CDR2 ANQGSEA. The CDR3 DNA is TGCGGAGGGGGCGCGATCGGCCCTGAAGCTTTCTTT. Translating it yields CGGGAIGPEAFF.

This clonotype was seen repeatedly, ten times or more. The CDR3 here is CASSQVLVGSSGRTYNEQFF. CDR3 nucleotides: TGTGCCAGCAGCCAGGTCCTAGTGGGTAGTAGCGGGAGAACCTACAATGAGCAGTTCTTC. The chain combines TRBV3-1 with TRBJ2-1; 9 bases are a match to TRBD2. The length of the CDR3 is 20 residues. V shed 3 bases and J 2 bases; nucleotides not matched to a gene: 17. CDR1 and CDR2 from the germline V gene are LGHDT and YNNKEL (reference sequence).

This clonotype showed up just a few times. This rearrangement joins TRBV4-1 to TRBJ1-1, with D tentatively TRBD1 (6 bases). The CDR3 is 13 amino acids. Deletions cut 4 bases from V and 7 bases from J, with 13 bases between. Germline CDR1 is MGHRA and CDR2 is YSYEKL. The CDR3, as DNA: TGCGCCAGCAGCCCGCGGACAGAATATGAAGCTTTCTTT. It encodes CASSPRTEYEAFF.

The chain couples TRBV28 to TRBJ2-6, with TRBD1 as a possible D gene (5 bases). Looked up from germline, CDR1 is MDHEN and CDR2 is SYDVKM. The CDR3 sequence is 15 residues long. V lost 5 bases and J 2 bases, leaving 10 bases between the germline ends. The CDR3 protein is CASSLTVTGANVLTF. The CDR3 region has the DNA TGTGCCAGCAGTCTGACAGTAACTGGGGCCAACGTCCTGACTTTC. Supplemented by reference TRBV28 and TRBJ2-6, the full variable domain reads DVKVTQSSRYLVKRTGEKVFLECVQDMDHENMFWYRQDPGLGLRLIYFSYDVKMKEKGDIPEGYSVSREKKERFSLILESASTNQTSMYLCASSLTVTGANVLTFGAGSRLTVL.

This clonotype was seen more than once but under ten times. This chain joins TRBV20-1 and TRBJ1-5; possibly TRBD1 for D (6 bases). CDR1 and CDR2 from the germline V gene are DFQATT and SNEGSKA (reference sequence). V gave up 4 bases and J gave up 0 bases, with 16 bases separating them. This CDR3 comprises 16 residues. CDR3 bases: TGCAGTGCTATCCTGATAGACAGGAATAGCAATCAGCCCCAGCATTTT. This gives the protein CSAILIDRNSNQPQHF.